The 27 T cell receptor beta chains presented below share a single source sample, sequenced in a study of T cell responses to AZD1222 COVID-19 vaccine (dated by TCRdb to the early 2020s). The library came from the immunoSEQ multiplex PCR assay. What TCRdb holds here is the immuneACCESS table cut down to in-frame rearrangements. Part of the clones is not present; checked against another copy, under half of the missing clones reflect an unresolved V gene, and the others are unexplained. The sample table records around 160,000 clones; around nine tenths of these occur just once. The ten top clones hold 5.2% of the sample. Reading the label with the study, this specimen's time point is: baseline before first vaccination. The specimen comprised peripheral blood, sampled on day 0 of AZD1222 vaccination. The receptor set was obtained from an adult in good health.

The sample holds one count of this clone. This chain links TRBV10-3 with TRBJ2-7; 7 nucleotides agree with TRBD2. The CDR3 extends over 13 amino acids. Looked up from germline, CDR1 is ENHRY and CDR2 is SYGVKD. V shed 10 bases and J 0 bases; nucleotides not matched to a gene: 6. The CDR3 here is CATTGGSSYEQYF. DNA of the CDR3: TGTGCCACCACGGGCGGGAGCTCCTACGAGCAGTACTTC.

V is TRBV27 and J is TRBJ1-6; 7 bases are a match to TRBD1. CDR3 size: 14 residues. Germline loops: CDR1 MNHEY, CDR2 SMNVEV (reference sequence). Trimming cost V 7 bases and J 7 bases; bases outside gene matches: 7. The CDR3 sequence: CASTQGDGNSPLHF. DNA for the CDR3: TGTGCCAGCACCCAGGGGGACGGAAATTCACCCCTCCACTTT.

This chain links TRBV28 with TRBJ1-6; D is undetermined. The germline V gene encodes CDR1 MDHEN and CDR2 SYDVKM. V lost 5 bases and J 6 bases, leaving 11 bases between the germline ends. The CDR3 is made up of 14 amino acids. The CDR3 coding sequence is TGTGCCAGCAGTAAAGAGAGTCCTAATTCACCCCTCCACTTT. This gives the protein CASSKESPNSPLHF.

This clone occurred once. The chain couples TRBV7-9 to TRBJ1-4, with 7 bases fitting TRBD1. V shed 5 bases, J shed 5 bases, and the junction held 5 bases outside the gene matches. Germline assignment: CDR1 SEHNR and CDR2 FQNEAQ (reference sequence). There are 14 residues in the CDR3. DNA for the CDR3: TGTGCCAGCAGCCTGGGACAGAACAATGAAAAACTGTTTTTT. This translates into CASSLGQNNEKLFF. Supplemented by reference TRBV7-9 and TRBJ1-4, the full variable domain reads DTGVSQNPRHKITKRGQNVTFRCDPISEHNRLYWYRQTLGQGPEFLTYFQNEAQLEKSRLLSDRFSAERPKGSFSTLEIQRTEQGDSAMYLCASSLGQNNEKLFFGSGTQLSVL.

This clone came up a few times. The rearrangement uses TRBV10-1 and TRBJ1-4; D is undetermined. CDR3 length: 16 residues. Germline V CDR1 and CDR2: WNHNN, SYGVQD (reference sequence). The V end was cut by 6 bases, the J end by 8 bases, with 22 bases between. The CDR3 here is CASRGRRFTLGEKLFF. CDR3 nucleotides: TGCGCCAGCAGGGGAAGACGATTTACTTTGGGAGAAAAACTGTTTTTT.

This clone showed up just once. The V call is TRBV12-3 or TRBV12-4, the J call TRBJ1-1, with D uncertain. This CDR3 comprises 10 residues. V lost 8 bases to trimming and J lost 8 bases, with 9 bases between them. The CDR3 nucleotides read TGTGCCAGCTTTCGCGACGAAGCTTTCTTT. This encodes CASFRDEAFF.

This chain joins TRBV19 and TRBJ2-3, with D unclear. The CDR3 contains 14 residues. Germline values: CDR1 LNHDA, CDR2 SQIVND (reference sequence). Trimming took 9 bases from V and 4 from J, leaving 17 bases between them. The CDR3 nucleotides read TGTGCCAGCAGACCCTGGGTCGACTCAGATACGCAGTATTTT. Residues: CASRPWVDSDTQYF. Drawing the rest from reference TRBV19 and TRBJ2-3, the complete variable domain is DGGITQSPKYLFRKEGQNVTLSCEQNLNHDAMYWYRQDPGQGLRLIYYSQIVNDFQKGDIAEGYSVSREKKESFPLTVTSAQKNPTAFYLCASRPWVDSDTQYFGPGTRLTVL.

The chain couples TRBV2 to TRBJ1-2, with a weak D call TRBD1 (6 bases). Germline values: CDR1 SNHLY, CDR2 FYNNEI. Trimming removed 7 bases from V and 3 bases from J, with 15 bases in between. The CDR3 is 14 amino acids. CDR3 in DNA: TGTGCCAGCATATTGGCAGGGGATCACTATGGCTACACCTTC. Translation gives CASILAGDHYGYTF.

V and J are TRBV13 and TRBJ1-3; D unresolved. Germline V gives CDR1 PRHDT, CDR2 FYEKMQ (reference sequence). The CDR3 loop spans 14 amino acids. V was pared by 1 base and J by 0 bases, with 4 bases between. In DNA form, the CDR3 reads TGTGCCAGCAGCTTAGAATTCTCTGGAAACACCATATATTTT. It is translated as CASSLEFSGNTIYF.

The V and J genes are TRBV11-2 and TRBJ2-7; TRBD1 might be the D (6 bases). The CDR3 is 15 residues long. The germline V gene has CDR1 SGHAT and CDR2 FQNNGV. V dropped 5 bases and J dropped 2 bases, with 16 bases sitting between them. The DNA for the CDR3 is TGTGCCAGCAGCGTCCTGGGGGCCGGCGCCTACGAGCAGTACTTC. Translation gives CASSVLGAGAYEQYF. Full variable domain (remainder filled in from reference TRBV11-2 and TRBJ2-7): EAGVAQSPRYKIIEKRQSVAFWCNPISGHATLYWYQQILGQGPKLLIQFQNNGVVDDSQLPKDRFSAERLKGVDSTLKIQPAKLEDSAVYLCASSVLGAGAYEQYFGPGTRLTVT.

The V call is TRBV7-2, the J call TRBJ2-7; D possibly corresponds to TRBD1 (5 bases). Trimming cost V 5 bases and J 4 bases, with 9 bases left between them. This CDR3 has 12 amino acids. Germline-derived CDR1 and CDR2 are SGHTA and FQGNSA. CDR3 coding DNA: TGTGCCAGCAGCCCTGGGGCGTACGAGCAGTACTTC. Translated, it gives CASSPGAYEQYF.

The J gene is TRBJ2-1, the V gene TRBV4-3; the D gene is possibly TRBD1 (6 bases). Germline V gene sequence: CDR1 LGHNA, CDR2 YSLEER. V lost 1 base and J lost 3, with 10 bases in between. CDR3 length: 15 residues. The CDR3 DNA reads as TGCGCCAGCAGCCAAGCAGGGGCCCTCTACAATGAGCAGTTCTTC. As protein: CASSQAGALYNEQFF.

As for this clone: A read error may account for a junction end that differs from germline. The rearrangement joins TRBV7-7 to TRBJ2-1; maybe TRBD1 (5 bases). Germline V gene lookup returns CDR1 SSHAT and CDR2 FNYEAQ (reference sequence). CDR3 length: 17 amino acids. The CDR3 loop is CASSPTLDSWRHNEQFF. The DNA for the CDR3 is TGTGCTAGCAGCCCTACGCTAGACAGCTGGAGACACAATGAGCAGTTCTTC.

This clone was picked up one time. The V call is TRBV4-2, the J call TRBJ1-2; no clear D gene. Germline assignment: CDR1 LGHNA and CDR2 YNFKEQ. CDR3 size: 15 residues. Trimming removed 1 base at V and 0 bases at J, with 9 bases between. This CDR3 is CASSQGRTANYGYTF. The CDR3 nucleotides are TGTGCCAGCAGCCAAGGGCGGACTGCTAACTATGGCTACACCTTC.

The chain joins TRBV18 to TRBJ2-5; 10 bases are a match to TRBD2. The CDR3 loop spans 16 amino acids. Germline trimming cut 1 base from V and 3 bases from J; bases unmatched to any gene: 5. Germline CDR1 is KGHSH and CDR2 is LQKENI. CDR3 nucleotides: TGTGCCAGCTCACCACGGCTAGCGGGGGAGAAAGAGACCCAGTACTTC. This gives the protein CASSPRLAGEKETQYF.

The J gene is TRBJ2-2, the V gene TRBV7-2; D unclear. V lost 4 bases and J lost 4, with 10 bases in between. CDR1 is SGHTA, CDR2 FQGNSA, per germline. The CDR3 covers 14 residues. The CDR3: CASSSYTATGELFF. Written as DNA, the CDR3 is TGTGCCAGCAGCTCCTACACGGCCACCGGGGAGCTGTTTTTT.

The V gene is TRBV14, the J gene TRBJ1-1; D gene unclear. Trimming removed 1 base at V and 6 bases at J, with 12 bases between. The CDR3 has 14 amino acids. Germline V gives CDR1 SGHDN, CDR2 FVKESK. CDR3 DNA: TGTGCCAGCAGCCAAGTCAATCGGGTCGCTGAAGCTTTCTTT. This sequence encodes CASSQVNRVAEAFF.

The chain has TRBV2 and TRBJ1-2; perhaps TRBD1 as D (5 bases). Trimming removed 6 bases from V and 2 bases from J, with 7 bases in between. The germline CDR1 and CDR2 sequences are SNHLY and FYNNEI. The CDR3 runs 12 residues. CDR3 bases: TGTGCCAGCAGGGAGGGGAACTATGGCTACACCTTC. Translation gives CASREGNYGYTF.

This rearrangement joins TRBV24-1 to TRBJ1-3, with D uncertain. Looked up from germline, CDR1 is KGHDR and CDR2 is SFDVKD. The CDR3 consists of 15 residues. The germline V and J ends were trimmed by 6 bases and 0 bases, with 11 bases remaining between them. The CDR3 DNA is TGTGCCACCAGTAGGGATTCCGTCTCTGGAAACACCATATATTTT. Amino acid sequence: CATSRDSVSGNTIYF.

V and J are TRBV29-1 and TRBJ2-2; weak D call: TRBD2 (6 bases). The CDR3 extends over 13 amino acids. Germline V gene lookup returns CDR1 SQVTM and CDR2 ANQGSEA. Between the trimmed V and J ends, which lost 7 bases and 6 bases, there was a span of 15 bases. The CDR3 DNA follows: TGCAGCGGGGGCGGGACCCGCTCCGGGGAGCTGTTTTTT. This codes for CSGGGTRSGELFF.

The rearrangement joins TRBV2 to TRBJ1-5; D is unclear. Between the trimmed V and J ends, which lost 5 bases and 4 bases, there was a span of 15 bases. Germline-derived CDR1 and CDR2 are SNHLY and FYNNEI. This CDR3 spans 15 amino acids. CDR3 bases: TGTGCCAGCAGTATAGGACGAACCCAAAATCAGCCCCAGCATTTT. The encoded protein is CASSIGRTQNQPQHF.

The genes are TRBV7-8 and TRBJ1-6; D is unresolved. CDR3 size: 14 residues. The ends were cut back, 4 bases at V and 7 bases at J, with 11 bases in the middle. CDR1 and CDR2 from the germline V gene are SGHVS and FQNEAQ. The CDR3 DNA is TGTGCCAGCAGCTCGAGGAGCCAAAATTCACCCCTCCACTTT. This translates into CASSSRSQNSPLHF. Drawing the rest from reference TRBV7-8 and TRBJ1-6, the complete variable domain is GAGVSQSPRYKVAKRGQDVALRCDPISGHVSLFWYQQALGQGPEFLTYFQNEAQLDKSGLPSDRFFAERPEGSVSTLKIQRTQQEDSAVYLCASSSRSQNSPLHFGNGTRLTVT.

The chain employs TRBV19 and TRBJ2-7; 11 bases agree with TRBD2. Unmatched junction bases numbered 15, after V lost 5 bases and J lost 3 bases. CDR3 length: 18 residues. The germline V gene has CDR1 LNHDA and CDR2 SQIVND (reference sequence). CDR3 sequence: CASSPRPRTSGSRYEQYF. Here the CDR3 DNA reads TGTGCCAGTAGTCCCAGACCCCGCACTAGCGGGAGTCGCTACGAGCAGTACTTC. The full variable domain, rest sourced from reference TRBV19 and TRBJ2-7, is DGGITQSPKYLFRKEGQNVTLSCEQNLNHDAMYWYRQDPGQGLRLIYYSQIVNDFQKGDIAEGYSVSREKKESFPLTVTSAQKNPTAFYLCASSPRPRTSGSRYEQYFGPGTRLTVT.

V usage is TRBV5-4 and J usage is TRBJ2-5; 14 nucleotides match TRBD2. The junction had 10 bases not matched to a gene; V was cut back by 4 bases and J by 5 bases. Germline CDR1 is SGHNT and CDR2 is YYREEE (reference sequence). This CDR3 has 17 amino acids. The CDR3 nucleotides are TGTGCCAGCAGCACGGGAGGGACTAGCGGGGGCCCGGAGACCCAGTACTTC. Translation gives CASSTGGTSGGPETQYF.

This chain joins TRBV7-9 and TRBJ2-5; 9 positions agree with TRBD1. The CDR3 has 14 amino acids. The germline V gene has CDR1 SEHNR and CDR2 FQNEAQ (reference sequence). J was trimmed by 3 bases and V by 1 base; bases with no gene match: 0. The CDR3 DNA reads as TGTGCCAGCAGCTTAGGGACAGGGGAAGAGACCCAGTACTTC. Its protein product is CASSLGTGEETQYF.

The chain has TRBV9 and TRBJ1-5; D call uncertain. Germline CDR1 and CDR2: SGDLS and YYNGEE. The CDR3 runs to 13 residues. Trimming shortened V by 4 bases and J by 0 bases, and 5 bases separated the two germline ends. The CDR3 spells CASSRDSNQPQHF. CDR3 nucleotide sequence: TGTGCCAGCAGCCGCGATAGCAATCAGCCCCAGCATTTT.

The gene calls are TRBV5-4 and TRBJ2-3; D may be TRBD1 or TRBD2 (6 bases each). V was pared by 6 bases and J by 2 bases, with 19 bases between. The V gene's germline CDR1 is SGHNT and CDR2 YYREEE (reference sequence). The CDR3 has 16 amino acids. The CDR3: CASTRWGAGDTDTQYF. The CDR3 DNA follows: TGTGCCAGCACCCGTTGGGGGGCCGGAGACACAGATACGCAGTATTTT.